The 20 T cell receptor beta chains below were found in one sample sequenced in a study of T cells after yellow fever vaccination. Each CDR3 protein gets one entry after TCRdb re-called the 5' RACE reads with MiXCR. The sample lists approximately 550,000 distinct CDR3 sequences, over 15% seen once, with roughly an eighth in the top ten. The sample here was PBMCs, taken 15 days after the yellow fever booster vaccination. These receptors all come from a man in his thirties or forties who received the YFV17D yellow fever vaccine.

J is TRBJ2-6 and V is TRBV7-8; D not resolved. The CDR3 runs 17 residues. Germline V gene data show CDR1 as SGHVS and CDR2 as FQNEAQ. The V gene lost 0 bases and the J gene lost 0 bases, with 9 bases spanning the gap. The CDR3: CASSLAGSNSGANVLTF. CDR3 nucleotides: TGTGCCAGCAGCTTAGCGGGCAGCAACTCTGGGGCCAACGTCCTGACTTTC.

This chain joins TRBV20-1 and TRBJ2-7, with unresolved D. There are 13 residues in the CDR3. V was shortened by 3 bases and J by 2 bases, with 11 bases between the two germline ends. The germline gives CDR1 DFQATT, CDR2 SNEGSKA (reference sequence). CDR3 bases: TGCAGTGCTAGTAAAGACCGTGCCTACGAGCAGTACTTC. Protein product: CSASKDRAYEQYF.

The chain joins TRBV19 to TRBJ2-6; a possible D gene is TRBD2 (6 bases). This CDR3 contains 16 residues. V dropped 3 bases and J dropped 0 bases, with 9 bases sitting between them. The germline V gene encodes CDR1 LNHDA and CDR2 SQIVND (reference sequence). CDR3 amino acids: CASSMGGRSGANVLTF. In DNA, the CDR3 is TGTGCCAGTAGTATGGGAGGCCGCTCTGGGGCCAACGTCCTGACTTTC.

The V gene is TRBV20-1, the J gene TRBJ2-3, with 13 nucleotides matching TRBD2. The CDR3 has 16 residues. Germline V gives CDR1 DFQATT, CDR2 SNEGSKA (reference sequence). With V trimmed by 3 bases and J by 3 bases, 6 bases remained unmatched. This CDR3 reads CSASPWTSGRTDTQYF. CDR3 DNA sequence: TGCAGTGCTAGCCCCTGGACTAGCGGGAGAACAGATACGCAGTATTTT.

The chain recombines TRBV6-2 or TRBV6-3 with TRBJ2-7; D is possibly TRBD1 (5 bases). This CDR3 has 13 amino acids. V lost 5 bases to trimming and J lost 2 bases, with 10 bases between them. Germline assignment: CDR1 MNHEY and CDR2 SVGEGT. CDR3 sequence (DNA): TGTGCCAGCAGTCTGGACACCGCCTACGAGCAGTACTTC. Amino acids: CASSLDTAYEQYF.

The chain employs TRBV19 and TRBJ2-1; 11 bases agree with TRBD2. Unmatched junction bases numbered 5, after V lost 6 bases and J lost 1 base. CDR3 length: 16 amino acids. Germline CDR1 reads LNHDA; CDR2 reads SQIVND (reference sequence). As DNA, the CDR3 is TGTGCCAGTAGCAGACTAGCGGGAACATCCTACAATGAGCAGTTCTTC. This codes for CASSRLAGTSYNEQFF. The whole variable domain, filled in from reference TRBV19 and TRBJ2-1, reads DGGITQSPKYLFRKEGQNVTLSCEQNLNHDAMYWYRQDPGQGLRLIYYSQIVNDFQKGDIAEGYSVSREKKESFPLTVTSAQKNPTAFYLCASSRLAGTSYNEQFFGPGTRLTVL.

CDR3 DNA sequence: TGTGCCAGCAGTGAAGTCTGGGAGCAGTTCTTC. Translating gives CASSEVWEQFF. The chain has TRBV2 and TRBJ2-1; D is unresolved. This CDR3 spans 11 amino acids. The germline CDR1 and CDR2 sequences are SNHLY and FYNNEI. V lost 1 base and J 10 bases, leaving 5 bases between the germline ends.

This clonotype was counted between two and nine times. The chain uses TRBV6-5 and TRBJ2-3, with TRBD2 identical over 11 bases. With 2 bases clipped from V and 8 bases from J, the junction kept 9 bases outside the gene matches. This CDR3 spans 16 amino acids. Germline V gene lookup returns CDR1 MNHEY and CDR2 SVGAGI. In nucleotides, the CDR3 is TGTGCCAGCAGTTACGACCCACTAGCGGGAGAGGGTACGCAGTATTTT. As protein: CASSYDPLAGEGTQYF.

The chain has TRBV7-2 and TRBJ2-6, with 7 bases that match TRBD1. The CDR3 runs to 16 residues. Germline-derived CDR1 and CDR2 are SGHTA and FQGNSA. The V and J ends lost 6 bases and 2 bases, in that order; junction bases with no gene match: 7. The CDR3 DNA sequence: TGTGCCAGCAGACCTAAAACAGGGGCTGGGGCCAACGTCCTGACTTTC. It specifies CASRPKTGAGANVLTF.

The DNA for the CDR3 is TGTGCCAGCACAAGGCAGGGATCGGCCACTGAAGCTTTCTTT. Amino acid sequence: CASTRQGSATEAFF. The chain has TRBV2 and TRBJ1-1, with D possibly matching TRBD1 (5 bases). Germline values: CDR1 SNHLY, CDR2 FYNNEI. The CDR3 is 14 residues long. Trimming took 7 bases from V and 4 from J, leaving 16 bases between them.

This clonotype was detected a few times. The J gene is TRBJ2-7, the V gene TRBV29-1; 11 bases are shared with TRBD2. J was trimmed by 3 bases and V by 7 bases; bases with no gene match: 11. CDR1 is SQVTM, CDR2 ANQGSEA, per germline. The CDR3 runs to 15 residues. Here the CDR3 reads CSAQSLAGVVYEQYF. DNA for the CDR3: TGCAGCGCCCAGTCACTAGCGGGAGTGGTCTACGAGCAGTACTTC.

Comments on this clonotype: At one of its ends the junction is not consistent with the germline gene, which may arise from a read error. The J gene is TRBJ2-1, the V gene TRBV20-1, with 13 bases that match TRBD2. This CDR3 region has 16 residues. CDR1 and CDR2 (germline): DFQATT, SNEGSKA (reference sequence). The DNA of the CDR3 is TGCTGTGCTAGAGGACTAGCGGGAGCCCCCCCCCATGAGCAGTTCTTC. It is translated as CCARGLAGAPPHEQFF.

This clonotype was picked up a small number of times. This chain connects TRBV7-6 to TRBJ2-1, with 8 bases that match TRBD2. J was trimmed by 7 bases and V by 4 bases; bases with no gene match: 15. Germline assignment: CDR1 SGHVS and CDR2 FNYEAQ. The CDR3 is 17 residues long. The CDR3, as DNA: TGTGCCAGCAGCTCGAGGTTCGGAGCGGGAGTGCTTAATGAGCAGTTCTTC. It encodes CASSSRFGAGVLNEQFF. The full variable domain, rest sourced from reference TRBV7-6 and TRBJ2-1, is GAGVSQSPRYKVTKRGQDVALRCDPISGHVSLYWYRQALGQGPEFLTYFNYEAQQDKSGLPNDRFSAERPEGSISTLTIQRTEQRDSAMYRCASSSRFGAGVLNEQFFGPGTRLTVL.

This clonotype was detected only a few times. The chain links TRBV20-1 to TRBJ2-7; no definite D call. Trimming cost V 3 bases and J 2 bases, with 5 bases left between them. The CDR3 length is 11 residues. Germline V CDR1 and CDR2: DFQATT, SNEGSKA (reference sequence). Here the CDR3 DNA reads TGCAGTGCTAGCGGGCCCTACGAGCAGTACTTC. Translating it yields CSASGPYEQYF.

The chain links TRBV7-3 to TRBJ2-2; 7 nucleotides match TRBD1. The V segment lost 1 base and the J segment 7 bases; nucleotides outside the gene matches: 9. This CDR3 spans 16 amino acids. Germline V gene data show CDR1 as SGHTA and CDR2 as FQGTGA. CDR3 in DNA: TGTGCCAGCAGCTTAAGCCCTGACAGGGTGGGCGGGGAGCTGTTTTTT. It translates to CASSLSPDRVGGELFF.

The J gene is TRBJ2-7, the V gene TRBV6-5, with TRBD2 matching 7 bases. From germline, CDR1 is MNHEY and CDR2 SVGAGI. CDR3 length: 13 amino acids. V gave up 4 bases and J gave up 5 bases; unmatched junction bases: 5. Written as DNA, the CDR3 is TGTGCCAGCAGTTTCTCGGGGGGACACGAGCAGTACTTC. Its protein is CASSFSGGHEQYF.

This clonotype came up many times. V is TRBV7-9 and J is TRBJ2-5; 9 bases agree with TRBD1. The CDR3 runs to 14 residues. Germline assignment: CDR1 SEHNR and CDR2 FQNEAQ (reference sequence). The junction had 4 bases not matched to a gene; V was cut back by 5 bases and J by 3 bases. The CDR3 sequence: CASSPRQGEETQYF. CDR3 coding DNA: TGTGCCAGCAGCCCCCGACAGGGGGAAGAGACCCAGTACTTC. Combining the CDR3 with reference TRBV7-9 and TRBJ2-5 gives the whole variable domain DTGVSQNPRHKITKRGQNVTFRCDPISEHNRLYWYRQTLGQGPEFLTYFQNEAQLEKSRLLSDRFSAERPKGSFSTLEIQRTEQGDSAMYLCASSPRQGEETQYFGPGTRLLVL.

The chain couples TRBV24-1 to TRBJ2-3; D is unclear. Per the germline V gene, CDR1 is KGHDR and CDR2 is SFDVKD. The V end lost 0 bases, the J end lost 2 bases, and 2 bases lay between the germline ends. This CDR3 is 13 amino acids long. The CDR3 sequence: CATSDLFTDTQYF. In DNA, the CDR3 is TGTGCCACCAGTGATTTGTTCACAGATACGCAGTATTTT.

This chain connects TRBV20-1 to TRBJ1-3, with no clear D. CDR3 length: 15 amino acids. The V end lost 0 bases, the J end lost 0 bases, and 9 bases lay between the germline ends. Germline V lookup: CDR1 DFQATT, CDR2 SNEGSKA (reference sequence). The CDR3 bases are TGCAGTGCTAGAGATCTAGGGTCCTCTGGAAACACCATATATTTT. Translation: CSARDLGSSGNTIYF.

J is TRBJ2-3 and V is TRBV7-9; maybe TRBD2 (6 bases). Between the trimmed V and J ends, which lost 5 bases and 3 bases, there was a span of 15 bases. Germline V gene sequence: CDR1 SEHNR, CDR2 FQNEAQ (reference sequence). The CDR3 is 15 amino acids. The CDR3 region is CASSPRLVSTDTQYF. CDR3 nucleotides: TGTGCCAGCAGCCCCCGACTAGTCAGTACAGATACGCAGTATTTT.